This T cell receptor (beta chain) was captured in a study of graft-versus-host responses after intestinal transplantation. Generated by immunoSEQ multiplex PCR, the TCRdb table keeps only in-frame clones and is missing some. The sample records 17,000 or so clones, about two fifths being singletons. Regarding the study as a whole: GvH clones detected in recipient marrow included some appearing first in ileum or blood.

V was shortened by 4 bases and J by 0 bases, with 15 bases between the two germline ends. This CDR3 comprises 16 residues. Germline V gene lookup returns CDR1 MNHEY and CDR2 SMNVEV (reference sequence). Co-plated with about 200,000 CFSE-labeled responder cells were about 200,000 irradiated, violet-dye-labeled stimulator cells. Sequencing used alloreactive CD8+ T cells from a mixed lymphocyte reaction culture, obtained before intestinal transplant. Subset meaning: CFSE-low proliferating T cells sorted from roughly six-day pre-transplant mixed lymphocyte reaction (GvH or HvG direction). This TCR came from a human patient who received an intestinal transplant. This chain links TRBV27 with TRBJ1-1, with D uncertain. For the CDR3, the DNA is TGTGCCAGCAGTTCGATGACACATAAATTGAACACTGAAGCTTTCTTT. Protein: CASSSMTHKLNTEAFF.